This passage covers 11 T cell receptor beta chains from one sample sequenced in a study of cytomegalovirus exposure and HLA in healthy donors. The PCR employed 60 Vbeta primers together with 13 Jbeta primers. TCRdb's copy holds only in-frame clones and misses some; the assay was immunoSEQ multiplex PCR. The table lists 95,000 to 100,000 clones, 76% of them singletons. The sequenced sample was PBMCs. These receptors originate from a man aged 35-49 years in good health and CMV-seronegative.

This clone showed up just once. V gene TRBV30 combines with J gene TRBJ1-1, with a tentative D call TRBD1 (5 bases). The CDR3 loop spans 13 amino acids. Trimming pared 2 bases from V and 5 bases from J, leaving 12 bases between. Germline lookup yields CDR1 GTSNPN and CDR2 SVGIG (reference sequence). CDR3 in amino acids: CAWSTKGLTEAFF. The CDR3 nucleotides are TGTGCCTGGAGTACCAAGGGGTTGACTGAAGCTTTCTTT.

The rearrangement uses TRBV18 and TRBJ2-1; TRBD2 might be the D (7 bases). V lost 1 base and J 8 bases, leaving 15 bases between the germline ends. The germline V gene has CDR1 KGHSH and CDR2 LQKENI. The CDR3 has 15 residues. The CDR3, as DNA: TGTGCCAGCTCACCACGGGAAGGGGGAGGGCATGAGCAGTTCTTC. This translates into CASSPREGGGHEQFF.

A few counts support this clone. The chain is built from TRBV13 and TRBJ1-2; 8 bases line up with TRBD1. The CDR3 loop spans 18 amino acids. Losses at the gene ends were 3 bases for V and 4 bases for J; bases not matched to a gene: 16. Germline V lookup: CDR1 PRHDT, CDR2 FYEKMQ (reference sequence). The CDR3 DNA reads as TGTGCCAGCAGCTTCAATACCCGGACCACAGGGGGTACCTATGGCTACACCTTC. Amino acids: CASSFNTRTTGGTYGYTF.

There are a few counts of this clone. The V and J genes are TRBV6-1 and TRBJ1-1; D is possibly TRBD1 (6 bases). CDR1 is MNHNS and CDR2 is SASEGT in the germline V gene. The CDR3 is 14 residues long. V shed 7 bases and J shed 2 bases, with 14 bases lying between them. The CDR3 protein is CASKDGQSNTEAFF. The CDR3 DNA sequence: TGTGCCAGCAAAGATGGACAGTCAAACACTGAAGCTTTCTTT.

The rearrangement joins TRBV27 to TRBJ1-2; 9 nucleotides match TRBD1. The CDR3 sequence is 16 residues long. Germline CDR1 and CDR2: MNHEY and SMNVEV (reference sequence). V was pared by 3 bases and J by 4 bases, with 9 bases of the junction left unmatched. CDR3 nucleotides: TGTGCCAGCAGTTTCACCAGGACAGGGGCGCCCTATGGCTACACCTTC. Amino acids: CASSFTRTGAPYGYTF.

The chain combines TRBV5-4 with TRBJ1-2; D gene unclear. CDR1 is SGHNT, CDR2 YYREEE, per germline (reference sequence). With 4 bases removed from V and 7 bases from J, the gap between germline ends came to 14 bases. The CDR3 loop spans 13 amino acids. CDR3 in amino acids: CASSPGNGRGYTF. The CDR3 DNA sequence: TGTGCCAGCAGCCCGGGGAACGGGCGTGGCTACACCTTC.

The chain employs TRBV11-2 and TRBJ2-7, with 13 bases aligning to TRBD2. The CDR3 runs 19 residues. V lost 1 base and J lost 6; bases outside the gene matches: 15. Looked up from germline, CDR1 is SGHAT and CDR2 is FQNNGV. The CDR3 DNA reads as TGTGCCAGCAGCTTAGTGAGACTAGCGGGGGGAGAATTGAGGGGCGAGCAGTACTTC. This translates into CASSLVRLAGGELRGEQYF.

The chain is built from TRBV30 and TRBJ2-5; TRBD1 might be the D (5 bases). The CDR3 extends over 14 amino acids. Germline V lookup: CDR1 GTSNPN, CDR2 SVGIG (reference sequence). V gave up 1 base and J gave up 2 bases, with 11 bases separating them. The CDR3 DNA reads TGTGCCTGGAGTGGGGGCGGCGTTCAAGAGACCCAGTACTTC. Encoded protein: CAWSGGGVQETQYF.

The CDR3 nucleotides are TGTGCCAGCAATGGGAACAGGGGTGGCTACAATGAGCAGTTCTTC. It yields the protein CASNGNRGGYNEQFF. The gene calls are TRBV27 and TRBJ2-1, with 7 bases matching TRBD1. The CDR3 sequence is 15 residues long. Looked up from germline, CDR1 is MNHEY and CDR2 is SMNVEV (reference sequence). The ends lost 7 bases at V and 3 bases at J; junction bases unmatched: 9.

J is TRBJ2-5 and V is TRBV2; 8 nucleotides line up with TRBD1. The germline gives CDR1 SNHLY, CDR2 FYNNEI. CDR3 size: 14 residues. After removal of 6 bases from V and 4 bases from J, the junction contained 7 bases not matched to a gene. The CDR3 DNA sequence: TGTGCCAGCAGAAATGGCAGGGGGCCAGAGACCCAGTACTTC. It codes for CASRNGRGPETQYF.

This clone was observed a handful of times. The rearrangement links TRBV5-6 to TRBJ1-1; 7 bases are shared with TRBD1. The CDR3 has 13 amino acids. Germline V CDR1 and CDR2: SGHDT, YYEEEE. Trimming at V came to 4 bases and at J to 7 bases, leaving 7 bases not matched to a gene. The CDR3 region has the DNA TGTGCCAGCAGCCGACAGGGAGCCTTTGAAGCTTTCTTT. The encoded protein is CASSRQGAFEAFF.